This record covers a single T cell receptor beta chain. The sample comes from a study of blood T cell repertoires in COVID-19. Libraries were prepared by immunoSEQ multiplex PCR; TCRdb keeps only in-frame clonotypes and omits some of them. The sample lists over 200,000 clones; around 89% were seen once. This CDR3 comprises 16 residues. Per germline, CDR1 SNHLY and CDR2 FYNNEI. The junction had 5 bases not matched to a gene; V was cut back by 4 bases and J by 4 bases. The clonotype was recovered from a young man with COVID-19, enrolled during active disease. V gene TRBV2 combines with J gene TRBJ2-5; 14 bases align to TRBD2. Specimen: peripheral blood. CDR3 in DNA: TGTGCCAGCAGTGTTAGGACTAGCGGGAGGACAGAGACCCAGTACTTC. This encodes CASSVRTSGRTETQYF.